This T cell receptor beta chain was obtained from a study of T cell responses to AZD1222 COVID-19 vaccine. Study-wide findings and caveats: Per reports, nearly half of all spike-specific TCRs target regions that are unmutated in variants. Baseline testing showed seropositivity in only a handful of AZD1222 recipients. Spike-spanning, vaccine-associated CD4 TCRs were dominant at 160-218 and 743-854. White British donors predominated, females outnumbered males, and clonal diversity was possibly underestimated.

The CDR3 is 14 amino acids. V was pared by 5 bases and J by 2 bases, with 10 bases between. Germline lookup yields CDR1 MNHEY and CDR2 SMNVEV (reference sequence). Only in-frame clones appear in the TCRdb table, and some are missing; sequencing was by immunoSEQ multiplex PCR. The top ten hold roughly an eighth of the sample, which has fewer than 70,000 clones, 80% seen once. Of note for this clone: Its cognate antigen is unknown.

The gene calls are TRBV27 and TRBJ2-1, with no clear D. The specimen was peripheral blood, collected 28 days after the second AZD1222 dose. The TCR comes from an adult who received the AZD1222 COVID-19 vaccine. The CDR3 is CASSPQNAYNEQFF. CDR3 DNA sequence: TGTGCCAGCAGTCCGCAGAACGCCTACAATGAGCAGTTCTTC.